Following are 28 T cell receptor beta chains from one sample sequenced in a study of neoadjuvant anti-PD-1 for oral cavity cancer. Using immunoSEQ multiplex PCR, the repertoire was profiled, and TCRdb retains in-frame clones only, with some absent. The sample holds 75,000 to 100,000 clones, approximately 80% seen once. The material was PBMCs, obtained before nivolumab (anti-PD-1) treatment. The receptor source for this set is a person aged 35 to 85 with oral cavity squamous cell carcinoma.

This clone was recorded only once. This chain joins TRBV29-1 and TRBJ1-4; 9 bases align to TRBD1. Germline CDR1 and CDR2: SQVTM and ANQGSEA. The CDR3 has 13 residues. With 7 bases clipped from V and 8 bases from J, the junction kept 8 bases outside the gene matches. For the CDR3, the DNA is TGCAGCGCCTCGACAGGGGGAGAAGAAAAACTGTTTTTT. Its translation is CSASTGGEEKLFF.

J is TRBJ2-2 and V is TRBV5-1; 8 nucleotides align to TRBD1. Germline V CDR1 and CDR2: SGHRS, YFSETQ. Unmatched junction bases numbered 11, after V lost 4 bases and J lost 6 bases. The length of the CDR3 is 16 residues. In nucleotides, the CDR3 is TGCGCCAGCAGCCCCTCCGGGACAGGTTCAGCCGGGGAGCTGTTTTTT. It translates to CASSPSGTGSAGELFF.

The CDR3 bases are TGTGCCAGCAGCTTAAGTCCAGGCGGGAACACTGAAGCTTTCTTT. The encoded protein is CASSLSPGGNTEAFF. This chain connects TRBV7-3 to TRBJ1-1, with no clear D. Per germline, CDR1 SGHTA and CDR2 FQGTGA. Trimming left V 1 base short and J 1 base short, with 10 bases between. CDR3 length equals 15 residues. The full variable domain, completed using reference TRBV7-3 and TRBJ1-1, is GAGVSQTPSNKVTEKGKYVELRCDPISGHTALYWYRQSLGQGPEFLIYFQGTGAADDSGLPNDRFFAVRPEGSVSTLKIQRTERGDSAVYLCASSLSPGGNTEAFFGQGTRLTVV.

V gene TRBV7-9 combines with J gene TRBJ2-7; D gene ambiguous. Germline V gene sequence: CDR1 SEHNR, CDR2 FQNEAQ (reference sequence). V was pared by 2 bases and J by 2 bases, with 10 bases between. The CDR3 runs 14 residues. CDR3 amino acids: CASSLPGVPYEQYF. CDR3 DNA sequence: TGTGCCAGCAGCTTACCCGGCGTGCCCTACGAGCAGTACTTC.

This chain uses TRBV11-2 with TRBJ2-7; TRBD1 is a possible D gene (6 bases). Germline V lookup: CDR1 SGHAT, CDR2 FQNNGV. The CDR3 has 15 amino acids. The V and J ends lost 1 base and 4 bases respectively, with 14 bases between them. The CDR3 region is CASSLVVDRQYEQYF. DNA for the CDR3: TGTGCCAGCAGCTTAGTAGTAGACAGGCAGTACGAGCAGTACTTC.

The chain uses TRBV5-4 and TRBJ2-5; 7 positions match TRBD1. V gave up 4 bases and J gave up 5 bases; unmatched junction bases: 11. This CDR3 has 15 residues. The germline V gene has CDR1 SGHNT and CDR2 YYREEE (reference sequence). CDR3 DNA sequence: TGTGCCAGCAGCACCCGGGACAGTGGACGGGAGACCCAGTACTTC. It yields the protein CASSTRDSGRETQYF.

The chain couples TRBV5-1 to TRBJ2-2; the D gene could be TRBD1 or TRBD2 (5 bases each). Trimming stripped 4 bases from V and 2 bases from J, with 6 bases between. CDR1 and CDR2 from the germline V gene are SGHRS and YFSETQ. There are 13 residues in the CDR3. The CDR3 sequence: CASSGDNTGELFF. In DNA form, the CDR3 reads TGCGCCAGCAGCGGGGACAACACCGGGGAGCTGTTTTTT.

The chain is built from TRBV5-1 and TRBJ2-7, with 9 positions matching TRBD1. There are 14 residues in the CDR3. In germline, CDR1 is SGHRS, CDR2 YFSETQ. V trimming: 4 bases; J trimming: 3 bases; junction bases outside the gene matches: 5. Written as DNA, the CDR3 is TGCGCCAGCAGCCAGGGACAGGGAGTCTACGAGCAGTACTTC. Its protein product is CASSQGQGVYEQYF.

The chain couples TRBV27 to TRBJ1-2, with a tentative D call TRBD1 (5 bases). The CDR3 runs 15 residues. Germline loops: CDR1 MNHEY, CDR2 SMNVEV (reference sequence). V lost 4 bases to trimming and J lost 0 bases, with 12 bases between them. The chain's CDR3 is CASSSMEGANYGYTF. CDR3 coding DNA: TGTGCCAGCAGTTCAATGGAAGGGGCTAACTATGGCTACACCTTC.

The gene calls are TRBV9 and TRBJ2-1; D possibly matches TRBD1 or TRBD2 (5 bases each). V shed 0 bases and J shed 8 bases, with 15 bases lying between them. CDR1 and CDR2 (germline): SGDLS, YYNGEE. This CDR3 is 15 amino acids long. The CDR3 region is CASSVARGTRDEQFF. In DNA, the CDR3 is TGTGCCAGCAGCGTAGCTCGAGGGACGCGCGATGAGCAGTTCTTC.

V usage is TRBV2 and J usage is TRBJ2-7, with TRBD2 matching 9 bases. Germline V gene data show CDR1 as SNHLY and CDR2 as FYNNEI. This CDR3 spans 15 amino acids. The V segment lost 8 bases and the J segment 1 base; nucleotides outside the gene matches: 9. CDR3 in DNA: TGTGCCAGCTCCCAGACTAGCGGTAATTCCTACGAGCAGTACTTC. Amino acids: CASSQTSGNSYEQYF.

The V and J genes are TRBV11-1 and TRBJ2-3; 7 nucleotides align to TRBD1. Trimming cost V 4 bases and J 7 bases; bases outside gene matches: 8. Germline-derived CDR1 and CDR2 are SGHAT and FQDESV (reference sequence). The CDR3 consists of 14 residues. The DNA of the CDR3 is TGTGCCAGCAGCTCCTCCGGGACAGCCTATACGCAGTATTTT. As protein: CASSSSGTAYTQYF.

The rearrangement links TRBV30 to TRBJ2-3; perhaps TRBD1 as D (5 bases). The V end lost 4 bases, the J end lost 3 bases, and 11 bases lay between the germline ends. Germline V gene data show CDR1 as GTSNPN and CDR2 as SVGIG (reference sequence). The CDR3 is made up of 13 amino acids. This CDR3 reads CAWNSQGTDTQYF. The CDR3 nucleotides read TGTGCCTGGAACTCGCAGGGTACAGATACGCAGTATTTT.

Note on this clone: This CDR3 is also generated by other DNA sequences in the sample. CDR3 in amino acids: CASSLDRKETQYF. The CDR3 DNA is TGTGCCAGCAGCTTGGACAGAAAAGAGACCCAGTACTTC. The V call is TRBV5-6, the J call TRBJ2-5; no reliable D call. Germline V gene sequence: CDR1 SGHDT, CDR2 YYEEEE. Trimming took 0 bases from V and 3 from J, leaving 6 bases between them. This CDR3 region has 13 residues. The full variable domain, in which reference TRBV5-6 and TRBJ2-5 provide the parts outside the CDR3, is DAGVTQSPTHLIKTRGQQVTLRCSPKSGHDTVSWYQQALGQGPQFIFQYYEEEERQRGNFPDRFSGHQFPNYSSELNVNALLLGDSALYLCASSLDRKETQYFGPGTRLLVL.

This chain's CDR3 is CASSLDRDGGTGELFF. Written as DNA, the CDR3 is TGTGCCAGCAGCTTGGACAGGGACGGGGGCACCGGGGAGCTGTTTTTT. The rearrangement uses TRBV14 and TRBJ2-2, with TRBD1 matching over 8 bases. Germline lookup yields CDR1 SGHDN and CDR2 FVKESK. V dropped 5 bases and J dropped 4; count of bases not matched to a gene: 9. The CDR3 is made up of 16 amino acids.

The CDR3 DNA sequence: TGTGCCAGCAGCTCGACGCAGGGACAATGGGCTCCTGAAGCTTTCTTT. Translated, it gives CASSSTQGQWAPEAFF. The V and J genes are TRBV11-2 and TRBJ1-1, with D tentatively TRBD1 (6 bases). The CDR3 is 16 amino acids. V was shortened by 4 bases and J by 6 bases, with 21 bases between the two germline ends. CDR1 SGHAT and CDR2 FQNNGV come from the germline V gene.

The rearrangement uses TRBV28 and TRBJ2-7; D unclear. The CDR3 is made up of 16 amino acids. The V end was cut by 3 bases, the J end by 3 bases, with 18 bases between. The germline gives CDR1 MDHEN, CDR2 SYDVKM. The CDR3 DNA follows: TGTGCCAGCAGTTTCATAATTGGCGAGACCGACTACGAGCAGTACTTC. Translating gives CASSFIIGETDYEQYF. The whole variable domain, filled in from reference TRBV28 and TRBJ2-7, reads DVKVTQSSRYLVKRTGEKVFLECVQDMDHENMFWYRQDPGLGLRLIYFSYDVKMKEKGDIPEGYSVSREKKERFSLILESASTNQTSMYLCASSFIIGETDYEQYFGPGTRLTVT.

This sequence joins TRBV6-6 and TRBJ2-1; 10 bases fit TRBD2. Germline-derived CDR1 and CDR2 are MNHNY and SVGAGI (reference sequence). V trimming: 5 bases; J trimming: 0 bases; junction bases outside the gene matches: 4. The CDR3 extends over 16 amino acids. The CDR3 region has the DNA TGTGCCAGCAGTCAACGGACTAGCGGCTCCTACAATGAGCAGTTCTTC. Protein product: CASSQRTSGSYNEQFF.

With regard to this clone: At one end the junction does not follow the germline gene, possibly because of a read error. The V and J genes are TRBV7-7 and TRBJ2-2; D remains unclear. Germline loops: CDR1 SSHAT, CDR2 FNYEAQ (reference sequence). The CDR3 has 14 amino acids. CDR3 bases: TGTGCTAGCAGCTTAGTAGTCGGCACCGGGGAGCTGTTTTTT. This encodes CASSLVVGTGELFF.

The genes are TRBV5-6 and TRBJ2-1, with 10 bases aligning to TRBD2. The CDR3 is made up of 15 amino acids. CDR1 and CDR2 (germline): SGHDT, YYEEEE. Trimming at V came to 2 bases and at J to 6 bases, leaving 5 bases not matched to a gene. CDR3 DNA: TGTGCCAGCAGCTTAGCGGGAGGGCCGTTCAATGAGCAGTTCTTC. It encodes CASSLAGGPFNEQFF.

This clone turned up a few times. The J gene is TRBJ1-1, the V gene TRBV6-5; no clear D gene. The CDR3 runs 11 residues. V was pared by 2 bases and J by 12 bases, with 10 bases between. Germline V gives CDR1 MNHEY, CDR2 SVGAGI. The chain's CDR3 is CASSYPPETFF. DNA for the CDR3: TGTGCCAGCAGTTACCCCCCGGAGACTTTCTTT.

V and J are TRBV28 and TRBJ2-5; no clear D. Germline V CDR1 and CDR2: MDHEN, SYDVKM. Trimming took 2 bases from V and 4 from J, leaving 5 bases between them. The CDR3 contains 12 residues. The CDR3 sequence: CASSLRGETQYF. DNA of the CDR3: TGTGCCAGCAGTTTAAGAGGAGAGACCCAGTACTTC.

The V and J genes are TRBV5-6 and TRBJ1-2; D is undetermined. CDR1 is SGHDT and CDR2 is YYEEEE in the germline V gene. The ends were cut back, 4 bases at V and 0 bases at J, with 10 bases in the middle. The CDR3 spans 14 residues. The CDR3 coding sequence is TGTGCCAGCAGCCCTGTTGGGGCTAACTATGGCTACACCTTC. It codes for CASSPVGANYGYTF.

This chain connects TRBV2 to TRBJ1-5; 7 bases are shared with TRBD1. Per the germline V gene, CDR1 is SNHLY and CDR2 is FYNNEI. J lost 2 bases, V lost 5 bases, and 6 bases had no gene match. The CDR3 loop spans 15 amino acids. The DNA of the CDR3 is TGTGCCAGCAGTCCGACAGGGTCGGGCAATCAGCCCCAGCATTTT. Protein: CASSPTGSGNQPQHF.

This clone was recorded a few times. This chain links TRBV10-3 with TRBJ2-1; D is perhaps TRBD2 (5 bases). Germline values: CDR1 ENHRY, CDR2 SYGVKD. The ends were cut back, 6 bases at V and 5 bases at J, with 11 bases in the middle. There are 13 residues in the CDR3. CDR3 in DNA: TGTGCCATCAGGACCGGGGTTGACAATGAGCAGTTCTTC. As protein: CAIRTGVDNEQFF.

The rearrangement uses TRBV11-3 and TRBJ2-5, with D maybe TRBD2 (6 bases). CDR1 is SGHNT, CDR2 YENEEA, per germline. This CDR3 has 15 amino acids. V lost 1 base and J lost 2, with 11 bases in between. The CDR3 reads CASSLGAGLQETQYF. CDR3 nucleotide sequence: TGTGCCAGCAGCTTAGGAGCGGGCTTACAAGAGACCCAGTACTTC.

The rearrangement joins TRBV6-1 to TRBJ2-7, with 7 positions matching TRBD2. The CDR3 covers 13 residues. V shed 9 bases and J 0 bases; nucleotides not matched to a gene: 5. The germline V gene encodes CDR1 MNHNS and CDR2 SASEGT. The CDR3, as DNA: TGTGCCAGTTCTAGCGGTTACTCCTACGAGCAGTACTTC. Encoded protein: CASSSGYSYEQYF.

This clone has more than one count but fewer than ten. The J gene is TRBJ2-7, the V gene TRBV27; no clear D gene. The CDR3 has 12 amino acids. The V end lost 6 bases, the J end lost 7 bases, and 13 bases lay between the germline ends. The V gene's germline CDR1 is MNHEY and CDR2 SMNVEV (reference sequence). The CDR3 DNA reads as TGTGCCAGCAGCTGGGGTGGGTCTGAGCAGTACTTC. This encodes CASSWGGSEQYF.